A selection of T cell receptor beta chains follows, all from one sample in a study of blood T cell repertoires in COVID-19. Only in-frame clones appear in the TCRdb table, and some are missing; sequencing was by immunoSEQ multiplex PCR. This table holds some 91,000 clones, approximately 80% found once. The material sequenced was peripheral blood. The receptor set was obtained from a man between 65 and 79 years old with acute or convalescent COVID-19. CDR3s include the opening cysteine and the closing phenylalanine or tryptophan. The D gene is left open where the match is weak. Size is omitted from some rows. Given values are once, few, many or a class for expanded clones.

cdr3_aa cdr3_nt v_call d_call j_call clone_size
CSASRQGGDSPLHF TGCAGTGCTAGTCGCCAGGGTGGTGATTCACCCCTCCACTTT TRBV20-1 - TRBJ1-6 few
CASRNQRTTDTQYF TGTGCCAGCAGAAATCAGCGGACTACAGATACGCAGTATTTT TRBV5-4 - TRBJ2-3 -
CATSEDTYLNEQFF TGTGCCACCAGTGAAGATACCTATCTCAATGAGCAGTTCTTC TRBV24-1 - TRBJ2-1 -
CATSRWRGPQETQYF TGTGCCACCTCCAGATGGAGGGGTCCCCAAGAGACCCAGTACTTC TRBV19 - TRBJ2-5 -
CASSTAAGEETQYF TGTGCCAGCAGCACTGCGGCGGGGGAAGAGACCCAGTACTTC TRBV3-1/TRBV3-2 TRBD2 TRBJ2-5 -
CASSPNTGGTEAFF TGCGCCAGCAGTCCTAATACAGGGGGCACTGAAGCTTTCTTT TRBV5-1 TRBD1 TRBJ1-1 many
CATSDRTEQYF TGTGCCACCTCCGACAGGACCGAGCAGTACTTC TRBV24-1 - TRBJ2-7 few
CASSPGTGGTEAFF TGTGCCAGCAGTCCAGGGACAGGGGGCACTGAAGCTTTCTTT TRBV27 TRBD1 TRBJ1-1 few
CASNPGRGMRNQPQHF TGTGCCAGCAATCCCGGGAGAGGAATGCGCAATCAGCCCCAGCATTTT TRBV2 - TRBJ1-5 few
CASSEFSGPGGNTEAFF TGTGCCAGCAGTGAATTCTCCGGGCCAGGGGGCAACACTGAAGCTTTCTTT TRBV6-1 TRBD1 TRBJ1-1 -
CATSEVAGGHNEQFF TGTGCCACCAGTGAGGTGGCGGGGGGCCACAATGAGCAGTTCTTC TRBV24-1 TRBD2 TRBJ2-1 -
CATRPSGSDVSPQHF TGTGCCACCAGACCCTCCGGGTCAGATGTGTCGCCCCAGCATTTT TRBV15 - TRBJ1-5 few
CAWSVLPGTSGEKTYNEQFF TGTGCCTGGAGTGTTCTACCCGGGACTAGCGGGGAAAAAACCTACAATGAGCAGTTCTTC TRBV30 TRBD2 TRBJ2-1 -
CASSSGQIRNQPQHF TGTGCCAGCAGTTCAGGACAGATCCGCAATCAGCCCCAGCATTTT TRBV28 - TRBJ1-5 -
CASSQDLGEETQYF TGCGCCAGCAGCCAAGATCTCGGGGAAGAGACCCAGTACTTC TRBV4-1 - TRBJ2-5 -